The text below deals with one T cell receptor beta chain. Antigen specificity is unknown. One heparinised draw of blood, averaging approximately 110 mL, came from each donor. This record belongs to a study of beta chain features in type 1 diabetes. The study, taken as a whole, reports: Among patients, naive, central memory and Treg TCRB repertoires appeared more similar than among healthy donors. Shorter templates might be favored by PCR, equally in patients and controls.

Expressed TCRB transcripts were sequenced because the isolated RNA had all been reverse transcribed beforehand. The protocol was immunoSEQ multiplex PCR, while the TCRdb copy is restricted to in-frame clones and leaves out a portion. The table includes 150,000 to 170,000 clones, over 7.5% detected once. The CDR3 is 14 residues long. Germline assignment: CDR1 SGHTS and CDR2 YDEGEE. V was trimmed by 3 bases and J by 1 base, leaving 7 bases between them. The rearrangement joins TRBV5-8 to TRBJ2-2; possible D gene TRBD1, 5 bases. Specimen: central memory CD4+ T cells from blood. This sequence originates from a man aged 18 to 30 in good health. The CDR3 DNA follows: TGTGCCAGCAGCTCACAGGTGAACACCGGGGAGCTGTTTTTT. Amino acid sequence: CASSSQVNTGELFF.